This record looks at one T cell receptor beta chain sequence and its context. Its antigen is unknown. It has no much larger one-base neighbor in the sample; base qualities were not kept. For CDR1 and CDR2, the germline V gene (reference sequence) lists LNHNV and YYDKDF. V is clipped by 3 bases and J by 4 bases, and the sequence between their germline boundaries is 16 bases long. From the cysteine through the phenylalanine, the CDR3 covers 15 amino acids. Only CDR3 DNA remains: 45 bases, in frame from the first base. The sample originates from a study of blood T cell repertoires in COVID-19 (dated by TCRdb to 2020 to 2022). Background for the entire study: Samples covering the acute and convalescent phases of COVID-19 were provided by collaborators in the United States, Italy and Spain. Where available, HLA class I and class II types were obtained from metadata supplied by the sample provider rather than from assay-based typing. The samples were drawn from the first 160 participants of the ongoing ImmuneRACE study and from some 1,300 subjects provided by 6 global collaborators. A freely available public database, intended as a resource for researchers studying the immune response to SARS-CoV-2, is where the repertoires were released. Sample metadata almost always included a de-identified subject ID, COVID-19 status, age in years and sex. The prospective study material was composed of cDNA or gDNA derived from T cells, B-cell-depleted T cells, or PBMCs. Deeply sampled blood TCRbeta repertoires from subjects exposed to, actively infected with, or recovered from COVID-19 were included in the dataset.

The immunoSEQ Assay, a bias-controlled multiplex PCR, was used to amplify TCRbeta CDR3 regions from genomic DNA. The authors' analysis ran thus. Nucleated cell counts per sample were estimated from amplification of reference gene primers within the assay. Sequence reads were collapsed and filtered to measure the absolute abundance of every unique TCRbeta CDR3 rearrangement. For each sample, productive Simpson clonality was calculated as the square root of Simpson's diversity index over productive rearrangements. In its TCRdb copy, this immuneACCESS table keeps in-frame sequences only and misses some clones. Where compared with another copy, unresolved V genes explain less than half of these, and the others have no known cause. V and J calls and clone size are given by that table; D and trimming were obtained from the DNA. The sample table shows some 230,000 clones, and about 80% are seen once. Clones ranked in the top ten supply approximately 1.2% of the sample.

In the prospective study, participants were roughly 18 to 90 years old, resided in about two dozen geographic areas of the United States, and were enrolled through a virtual design. In the prospective study, cohorts were assigned on the basis of participant-reported clinical history obtained from a screening survey and a study questionnaire. In the prospective study, whole blood, serum and a nasopharyngeal or oropharyngeal swab were collected from each participant by mobile phlebotomists. Participants in the prospective study had the option to provide additional blood draws and questionnaires over a roughly 2-month period. Prospective study blood samples were shipped either frozen or at room temperature before DNA extraction. Points the paper makes about the study in general: The amount of clinical and demographic metadata varied by source and participant and was provided uncurated.

The V and J genes are TRBV15 and TRBJ2-7; the D region possibly corresponds to TRBD2 (5 bases align). This receptor was identified in a woman aged 35 to 49 with acute COVID-19. Sequenced input: PBMCs or T cells enriched from blood (not recorded which). The CDR3 protein: CATSRGRGTTYEQYF. The DNA reads as follows: TGTGCCACCAGCAGGGGTCGGGGAACCACTTACGAGCAGTACTTC.